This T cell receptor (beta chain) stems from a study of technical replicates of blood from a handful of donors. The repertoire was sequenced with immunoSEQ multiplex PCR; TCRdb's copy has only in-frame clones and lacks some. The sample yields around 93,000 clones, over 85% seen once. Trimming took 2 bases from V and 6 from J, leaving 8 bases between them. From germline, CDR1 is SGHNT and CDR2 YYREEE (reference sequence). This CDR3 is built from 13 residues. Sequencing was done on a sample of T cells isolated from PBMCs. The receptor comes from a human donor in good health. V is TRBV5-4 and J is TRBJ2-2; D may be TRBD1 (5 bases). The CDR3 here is CASSFTGSGELFF. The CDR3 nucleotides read TGTGCCAGCAGCTTTACAGGTTCCGGGGAGCTGTTTTTT.